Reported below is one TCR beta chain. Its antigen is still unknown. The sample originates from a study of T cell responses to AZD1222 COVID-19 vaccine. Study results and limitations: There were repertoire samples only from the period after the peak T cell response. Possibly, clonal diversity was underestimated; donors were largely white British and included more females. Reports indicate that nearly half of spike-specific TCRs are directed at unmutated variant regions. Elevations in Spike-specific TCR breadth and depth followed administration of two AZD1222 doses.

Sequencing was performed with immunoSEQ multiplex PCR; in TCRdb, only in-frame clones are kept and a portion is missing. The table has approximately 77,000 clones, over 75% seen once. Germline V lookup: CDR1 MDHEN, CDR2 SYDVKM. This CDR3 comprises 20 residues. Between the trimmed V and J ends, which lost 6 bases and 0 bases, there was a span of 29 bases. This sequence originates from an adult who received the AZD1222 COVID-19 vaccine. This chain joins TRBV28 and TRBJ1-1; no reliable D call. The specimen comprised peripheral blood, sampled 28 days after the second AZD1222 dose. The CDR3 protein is CASSGLIYRVSVGMNTEAFF. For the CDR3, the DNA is TGTGCCAGCAGCGGGCTTATATATAGGGTCTCGGTGGGGATGAACACTGAAGCTTTCTTT.